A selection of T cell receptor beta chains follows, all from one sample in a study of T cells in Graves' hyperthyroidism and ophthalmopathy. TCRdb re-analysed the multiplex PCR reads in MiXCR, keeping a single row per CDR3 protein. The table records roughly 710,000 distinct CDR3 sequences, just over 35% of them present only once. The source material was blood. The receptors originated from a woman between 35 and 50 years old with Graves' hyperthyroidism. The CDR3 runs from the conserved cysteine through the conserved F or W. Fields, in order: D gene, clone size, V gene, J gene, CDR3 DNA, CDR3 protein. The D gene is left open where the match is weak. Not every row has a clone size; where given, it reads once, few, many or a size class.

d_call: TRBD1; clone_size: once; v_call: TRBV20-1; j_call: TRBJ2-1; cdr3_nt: TGCAGTGCTAGAGATGGTCAGGGGGCTGACAATGAGCAGTTCTTC; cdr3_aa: CSARDGQGADNEQFF
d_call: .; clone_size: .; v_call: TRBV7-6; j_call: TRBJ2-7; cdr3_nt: .; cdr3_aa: CAVCASSAQGYEQYF
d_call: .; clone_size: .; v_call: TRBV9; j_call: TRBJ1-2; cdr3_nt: TGTGCCTGGAGTGTACTTCGGTATGGCTACACCTTC; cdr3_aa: CAWSVLRYGYTF
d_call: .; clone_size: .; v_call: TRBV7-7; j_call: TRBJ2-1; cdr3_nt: TGTGCCAGCAGCCCAGAGAGGGGTGAGCAGTTCTTC; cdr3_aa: CASSPERGEQFF
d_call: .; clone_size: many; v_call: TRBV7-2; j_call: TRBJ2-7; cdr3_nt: TGTGCCAGCGGCGGCGGGACCTACGAGCAGTACTTC; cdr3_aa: CASGGGTYEQYF
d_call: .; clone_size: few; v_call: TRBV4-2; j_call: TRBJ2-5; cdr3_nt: TGTGCCAGCAGCCAAGATTCCGGACAAGAGACCCAGTACTTC; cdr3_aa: CASSQDSGQETQYF
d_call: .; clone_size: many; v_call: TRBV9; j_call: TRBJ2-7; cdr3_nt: TGTGCCAGCAGCGTAGAGTACAGCTACGAGCAGTACTTC; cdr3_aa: CASSVEYSYEQYF
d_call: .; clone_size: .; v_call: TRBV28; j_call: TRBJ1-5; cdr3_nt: TGTGCCAGCAGTTTTATACAGGGAGATCAGCCCCAGCATTTT; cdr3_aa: CASSFIQGDQPQHF
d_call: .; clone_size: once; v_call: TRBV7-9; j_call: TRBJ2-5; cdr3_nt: TGTGCCAGCAGCTTAGGGGAGAGACAGCCCAGGGAGACCCAGTACTTC; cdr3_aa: CASSLGERQPRETQYF
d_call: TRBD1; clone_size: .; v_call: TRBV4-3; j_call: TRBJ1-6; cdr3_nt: TGCGCCAGCAGCCCCACGGGACAGGGGAATAATTCACCCCTCCACTTT; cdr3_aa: CASSPTGQGNNSPLHF
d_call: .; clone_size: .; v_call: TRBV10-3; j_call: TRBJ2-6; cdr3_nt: TGTGCCAGCAGTCCCGGACAGTCTGACTCTGGGGCCAACGTCCTGACTTTC; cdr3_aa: CASSPGQSDSGANVLTF
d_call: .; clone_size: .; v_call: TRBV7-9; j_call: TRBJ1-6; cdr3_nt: TGTGCCAGCAGCTTGGACACGCCAAGGGGCAGTGGTTCACCCCTCCACTTT; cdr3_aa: CASSLDTPRGSGSPLHF
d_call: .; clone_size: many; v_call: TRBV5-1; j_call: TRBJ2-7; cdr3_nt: TGCGCCAGCAGCGTGCAGGGTGGCCCCTACGAGCAGTACTTC; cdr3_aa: CASSVQGGPYEQYF
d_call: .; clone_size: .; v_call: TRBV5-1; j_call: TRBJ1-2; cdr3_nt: TGCGCCAGCAGCTTCGGTGACAGGCAAGAGGGTGGCTACACCTTC; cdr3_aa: CASSFGDRQEGGYTF
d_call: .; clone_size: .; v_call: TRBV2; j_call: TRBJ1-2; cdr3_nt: TGTGCCAGCAGTGCCGGTACTGGACGGAACTATGGCTACACCTTC; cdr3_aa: CASSAGTGRNYGYTF
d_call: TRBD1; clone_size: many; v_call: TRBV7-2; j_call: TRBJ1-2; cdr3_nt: TGTGCCAGCAGCTTCAGTGGCAGGGGGCGAGAGGGCGGAAGCTACACCTTC; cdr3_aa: CASSFSGRGREGGSYTF
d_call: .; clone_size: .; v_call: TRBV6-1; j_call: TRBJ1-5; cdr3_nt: TGTGCCAGCAGTCGACAGGAACGCGGCAATCAGCCCCAGCATTTT; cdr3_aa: CASSRQERGNQPQHF
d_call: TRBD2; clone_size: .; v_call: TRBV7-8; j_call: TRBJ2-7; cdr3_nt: TGTGCCAGCAGCTCCGCAGGACTAGCGGGAGACCACGAGCAGTACTTC; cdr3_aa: CASSSAGLAGDHEQYF
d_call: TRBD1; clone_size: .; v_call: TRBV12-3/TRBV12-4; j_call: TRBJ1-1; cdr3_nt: TGTGCCAGTAAGACAGGGATCACGGTGAACACTGAAGCTTTCTTT; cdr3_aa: CASKTGITVNTEAFF
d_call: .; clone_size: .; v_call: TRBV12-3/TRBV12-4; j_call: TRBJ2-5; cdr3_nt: TGTGCCAGCAGTTTTCGGGACTTCCAAGAGACCCAGTACTTC; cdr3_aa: CASSFRDFQETQYF
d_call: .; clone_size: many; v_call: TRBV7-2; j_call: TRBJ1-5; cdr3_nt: TGTGCCAGCAGCGCTAGTGGTAGCGTCAATCAGCCCCAGCATTTT; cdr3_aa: CASSASGSVNQPQHF
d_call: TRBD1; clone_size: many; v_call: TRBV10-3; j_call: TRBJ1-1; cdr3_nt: TGTGCCATCAGTGGCGGGACAGGGAGGACTGAAGCTTTCTTT; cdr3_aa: CAISGGTGRTEAFF
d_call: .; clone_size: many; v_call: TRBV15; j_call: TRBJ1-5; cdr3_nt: TGTGCCACCAGCCATCAATATAGCAATCAGCCCCAGCATTTT; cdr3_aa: CATSHQYSNQPQHF
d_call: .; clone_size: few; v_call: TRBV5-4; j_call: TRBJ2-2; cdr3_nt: TGTGCCAGCATCCTCCACACAGGGATGCCCGGGGAGCTGTTTTTT; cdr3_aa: CASILHTGMPGELFF
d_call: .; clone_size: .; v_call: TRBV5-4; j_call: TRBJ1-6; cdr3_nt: TGTGCCAGCAGCCCTTCTCTGGGTCCCCCCCTCCACTTT; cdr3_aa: CASSPSLGPPLHF
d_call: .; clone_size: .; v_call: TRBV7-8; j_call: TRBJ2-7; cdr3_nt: TGTGCCAGCAGCACAAAACCATGGTTTGCAGGCGAGCAGTACTTC; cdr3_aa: CASSTKPWFAGEQYF
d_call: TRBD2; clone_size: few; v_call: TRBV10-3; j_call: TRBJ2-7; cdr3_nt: TGTGCCAGCAGTTTAACCGGACTAGCGGGAGGGAAGTACTTC; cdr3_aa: CASSLTGLAGGKYF
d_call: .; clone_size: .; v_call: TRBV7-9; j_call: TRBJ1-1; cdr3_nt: TGTGCCAGCAGCCCGCCCGAGGGAGAGAACACTGAAGCTTTCTTT; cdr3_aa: CASSPPEGENTEAFF
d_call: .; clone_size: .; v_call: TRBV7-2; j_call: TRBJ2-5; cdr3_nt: TGTGCCAGCAGCTTAGTGAGTACTCAGTACTTC; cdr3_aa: CASSLVSTQYF
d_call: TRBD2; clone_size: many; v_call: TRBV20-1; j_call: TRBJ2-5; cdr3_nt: TGCAGTGCTAGAGATCTCATGCAGCGGGAGAGGGAGACCCAGTACTTC; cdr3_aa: CSARDLMQRERETQYF
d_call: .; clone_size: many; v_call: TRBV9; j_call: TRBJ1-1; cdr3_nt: TGTGCCAGCAGCACACAGGGCGGTCCGAACACTGAAGCTTTCTTT; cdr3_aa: CASSTQGGPNTEAFF
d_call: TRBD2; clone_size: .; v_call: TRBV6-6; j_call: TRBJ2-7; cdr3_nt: TGTGCCAGCAGCAGACTTACTAGCGGCTACTCCTACGAGCAGTACTTC; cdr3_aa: CASSRLTSGYSYEQYF
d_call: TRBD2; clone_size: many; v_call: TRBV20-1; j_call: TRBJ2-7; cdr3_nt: TGCAGTGCCGGGAGGGGACTAGCGGGAGACGAGCAGTACTTC; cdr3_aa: CSAGRGLAGDEQYF
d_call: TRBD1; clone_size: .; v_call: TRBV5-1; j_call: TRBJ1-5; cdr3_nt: TGCGCCAGCAGCTTAATACCGGGACAGGGTTATCAGCCCCAGCATTTT; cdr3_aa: CASSLIPGQGYQPQHF
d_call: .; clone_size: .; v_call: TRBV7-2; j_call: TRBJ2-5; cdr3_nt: TGTGCCAGCAGCCTAGGACTATTAAGGGAGACCCAGTACTTC; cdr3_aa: CASSLGLLRETQYF
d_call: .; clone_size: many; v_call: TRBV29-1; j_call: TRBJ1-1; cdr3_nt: TGCAGCGTTGTAGGGGCAGGGGCCACTGAAGCTTTCTTT; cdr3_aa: CSVVGAGATEAFF
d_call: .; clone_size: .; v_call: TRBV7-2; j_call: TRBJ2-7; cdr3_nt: TGTGCCAGCAGCTTAGGGGCGGCAGGGGTTGTGTTCGAGCAGTACTTC; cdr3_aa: CASSLGAAGVVFEQYF
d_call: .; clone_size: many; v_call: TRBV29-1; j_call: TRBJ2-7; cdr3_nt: TGCAGCGTTGGGGACAGCGGGAGCTACGAGCAGTACTTC; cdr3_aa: CSVGDSGSYEQYF
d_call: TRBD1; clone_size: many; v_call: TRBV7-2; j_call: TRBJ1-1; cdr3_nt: TGTGCCAGCAGCTCAGGACAGGGGAACACTGAAGCTTTCTTT; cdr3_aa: CASSSGQGNTEAFF
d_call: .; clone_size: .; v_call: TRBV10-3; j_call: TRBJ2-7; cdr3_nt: TGTGCCATCGGACCCGGGACCTACGAGCAGTACTTC; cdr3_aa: CAIGPGTYEQYF